A single sample gave rise to the 20 T cell receptor beta chains below, sequenced in a study of T-cell reconstitution after alpha-beta-depleted transplantation in children. Unique molecular identifiers were used to barcode this TCRbeta library. TCRdb fed the PCR reads into MiXCR, producing one record per CDR3 protein. Of about 230,000 distinct CDR3 sequences listed, about 9.6% are singletons. The source was PBMCs from the stem cell graft donor, collected from the stem cell graft. Receptors were obtained from a human donor who donated a stem cell graft to a child with SCID.

This clonotype was counted at least ten times. V is TRBV19 and J is TRBJ2-1, with TRBD2 as a possible D gene (7 bases). Trimming took off 3 bases at V and 6 bases at J, with 18 bases between the two ends. The CDR3 spans 16 residues. Looked up from germline, CDR1 is LNHDA and CDR2 is SQIVND (reference sequence). This chain's CDR3 is CASSITGGGLSNEQFF. The CDR3, as DNA: TGTGCCAGTAGTATCACTGGCGGGGGCTTGAGCAATGAGCAGTTCTTC.

This clonotype has at least ten counts. The chain has TRBV5-1 and TRBJ2-3; D is perhaps TRBD2 (7 bases). V lost 4 bases, J lost 4 bases, and 13 bases lay in between. This CDR3 contains 14 residues. Germline V lookup: CDR1 SGHRS, CDR2 YFSETQ. The DNA for the CDR3 is TGCGCCAGCAGCCCGGGGCGGGGGCCAGATACGCAGTATTTT. It yields the protein CASSPGRGPDTQYF.

The table lists this clonotype with many counts. CDR3: CASSLGYRGGTEAFF. The CDR3 coding sequence is TGTGCCAGCAGCTTAGGGTACCGAGGGGGCACTGAAGCTTTCTTT. The rearrangement links TRBV7-8 to TRBJ1-1; D is possibly TRBD1 (6 bases). This CDR3 region has 15 residues. Germline V lookup: CDR1 SGHVS, CDR2 FQNEAQ. The V and J ends lost 1 base and 4 bases respectively, with 13 bases between them. The full variable domain, with the rest looked up from reference TRBV7-8 and TRBJ1-1, is GAGVSQSPRYKVAKRGQDVALRCDPISGHVSLFWYQQALGQGPEFLTYFQNEAQLDKSGLPSDRFFAERPEGSVSTLKIQRTQQEDSAVYLCASSLGYRGGTEAFFGQGTRLTVV.

This clonotype was observed at least ten times. This rearrangement joins TRBV5-1 to TRBJ2-5; D gene unclear. There are 13 residues in the CDR3. V was pared by 5 bases and J by 0 bases, with 8 bases between. Germline V gene sequence: CDR1 SGHRS, CDR2 YFSETQ. The CDR3 reads CASSSEYQETQYF. The CDR3 nucleotides read TGCGCCAGCAGTTCAGAGTACCAAGAGACCCAGTACTTC.

The table lists this clonotype with many counts. This chain links TRBV12-3 or TRBV12-4 with TRBJ2-2; D is ambiguous. This CDR3 contains 14 residues. With 3 bases removed from V and 1 base from J, the gap between germline ends came to 6 bases. The CDR3 protein is CASSLLWNTGELFF. CDR3 nucleotides: TGTGCCAGCAGTTTGCTCTGGAACACCGGGGAGCTGTTTTTT.

This clonotype was detected many times. The chain joins TRBV5-4 to TRBJ2-5; 7 bases agree with TRBD1. The CDR3 spans 16 residues. J was trimmed by 4 bases and V by 2 bases; bases with no gene match: 11. Per the germline V gene, CDR1 is SGHNT and CDR2 is YYREEE (reference sequence). CDR3 in DNA: TGTGCCAGCAGCTTAATGACAGGGAAGGGTAGAGAGACCCAGTACTTC. Translating gives CASSLMTGKGRETQYF.

This clonotype has ten or more counts. The V gene is TRBV6-5, the J gene TRBJ2-3; 7 bases are shared with TRBD1. Trimming removed 0 bases from V and 2 bases from J; junction bases left unmatched: 11. The length of the CDR3 is 18 residues. CDR1 is MNHEY, CDR2 SVGAGI, per germline. The CDR3 DNA reads as TGTGCCAGCAGTTACTCGATGATACAGGGGATTTCCACAGATACGCAGTATTTT. It yields the protein CASSYSMIQGISTDTQYF.

This clonotype was seen ten or more times. In DNA form, the CDR3 reads TGTGCCAGCAGTTGGGGACAGGGCCCAGATACGCAGTATTTT. Translating gives CASSWGQGPDTQYF. The V gene is TRBV27, the J gene TRBJ2-3; 9 bases agree with TRBD1. The trim removed 4 bases at V and 4 bases at J, leaving 3 bases unmatched. This CDR3 region has 14 residues. Germline V lookup: CDR1 MNHEY, CDR2 SMNVEV (reference sequence).

The table lists this clonotype with many counts. V usage is TRBV29-1 and J usage is TRBJ2-1; weak D call: TRBD2 (5 bases). The CDR3 consists of 14 residues. Deletions cut 3 bases from V and 0 bases from J, with 9 bases between. Looked up from germline, CDR1 is SQVTM and CDR2 is ANQGSEA. The CDR3 nucleotides read TGCAGCGTTGAGCCTAGCTCCTCCTACAATGAGCAGTTCTTC. Amino acids: CSVEPSSSYNEQFF.

This clonotype was recorded many times. The rearrangement uses TRBV7-2 and TRBJ1-1; tentative D call: TRBD1 (6 bases). Trimming stripped 0 bases from V and 6 bases from J, with 17 bases between. The CDR3 totals 16 residues. Germline V gene data show CDR1 as SGHTA and CDR2 as FQGNSA. The CDR3 DNA is TGTGCCAGCAGCTTAGCGGGGACAACGTATCGTGCTGAAGCTTTCTTT. Translation gives CASSLAGTTYRAEAFF.

This clonotype occurred many times. CDR3 loop: CASSYALSGPPDGYTF. In DNA form, the CDR3 reads TGTGCCAGCAGTTACGCCCTATCCGGGCCCCCTGATGGCTACACCTTC. The chain employs TRBV6-5 and TRBJ1-2; D remains unclear. The CDR3 covers 16 residues. CDR1 and CDR2 from the germline V gene are MNHEY and SVGAGI. V gave up 2 bases and J gave up 6 bases, with 19 bases separating them.

This clonotype was observed many times. V is TRBV9 and J is TRBJ2-7; maybe TRBD2 (5 bases). In germline, CDR1 is SGDLS, CDR2 YYNGEE. CDR3 length: 15 amino acids. V was trimmed by 0 bases and J by 8 bases, leaving 18 bases between them. CDR3 bases: TGTGCCAGCAGCGTAGCTGGCGAGGGCCGCGGTAAGCAGTACTTC. Encoded protein: CASSVAGEGRGKQYF.

As concerns this clonotype: The junction departs from germline at one end; a sequencing error may be responsible. The chain employs TRBV10-1 and TRBJ2-7; D is undetermined. The CDR3 consists of 11 residues. The germline V gene encodes CDR1 WNHNN and CDR2 SYGVQD (reference sequence). The CDR3 nucleotides read TGCACCACCTTGCCCTCCTACGAGCATTACTTC. Translation: CTTLPSYEHYF.

This clonotype was seen at least ten times. V is TRBV3-1 and J is TRBJ1-2; the D is unclear. Germline lookup yields CDR1 LGHDT and CDR2 YNNKEL (reference sequence). The CDR3 has 15 amino acids. Deletions cut 5 bases from V and 4 bases from J, with 17 bases between. Here the CDR3 DNA reads TGTGCCAGCAGCGGGTCGGGAGCTACATTCTATGGCTACACCTTC. Protein sequence: CASSGSGATFYGYTF.

This clonotype was seen many times. The chain couples TRBV4-2 to TRBJ1-5, with D possibly matching TRBD1 (5 bases). This CDR3 region has 14 residues. Germline CDR1 and CDR2: LGHNA and YNFKEQ. The germline V and J ends were trimmed by 0 bases and 8 bases, with 11 bases remaining between them. The CDR3 DNA sequence: TGTGCCAGCAGCCAAGACAGGGTACAGGAGCCCCAGCATTTT. This encodes CASSQDRVQEPQHF.

CDR3 protein: CASGVGTQNEKLFF. For the CDR3, the DNA is TGTGCTAGTGGGGTCGGGACACAAAATGAAAAACTGTTTTTT. J is TRBJ1-4 and V is TRBV12-5, with D possibly being TRBD1 (6 bases). The CDR3 loop spans 14 amino acids. CDR1 and CDR2 (germline): LGHNT, FRNRAP. Trimming pared 6 bases from V and 5 bases from J, leaving 13 bases between.

This clonotype was seen a few times. The chain is built from TRBV7-3 and TRBJ1-1, with D uncertain. V dropped 1 base and J dropped 1 base, with 10 bases sitting between them. Germline loops: CDR1 SGHTA, CDR2 FQGTGA. This CDR3 has 15 residues. CDR3 sequence reads: CASSLIRKENTEAFF. Here the CDR3 DNA reads TGTGCCAGCAGCTTAATCCGTAAAGAGAACACTGAAGCTTTCTTT. Combining the CDR3 with reference TRBV7-3 and TRBJ1-1 gives the whole variable domain GAGVSQTPSNKVTEKGKYVELRCDPISGHTALYWYRQSLGQGPEFLIYFQGTGAADDSGLPNDRFFAVRPEGSVSTLKIQRTERGDSAVYLCASSLIRKENTEAFFGQGTRLTVV.

This clonotype was recorded many times. The rearrangement links TRBV5-1 to TRBJ2-3; 8 bases are shared with TRBD1. V gave up 4 bases and J gave up 2 bases; unmatched junction bases: 15. CDR1 and CDR2 from the germline V gene are SGHRS and YFSETQ. The CDR3 consists of 18 residues. CDR3 bases: TGCGCCAGCAGCCTCCCCTTGGCAGGGGGCAGCTTCACAGATACGCAGTATTTT. As protein: CASSLPLAGGSFTDTQYF.

The chain links TRBV15 to TRBJ2-1; unclear D gene. V was shortened by 1 base and J by 8 bases, with 18 bases between the two germline ends. The CDR3 contains 16 residues. The germline gives CDR1 LNHNV, CDR2 YYDKDF (reference sequence). The CDR3 nucleotides are TGTGCCACCAGCAGAGGAGGCCCCGGCGAGACGGATGAGCAGTTCTTC. This gives the protein CATSRGGPGETDEQFF.

This clonotype was counted many times. The V and J genes are TRBV5-1 and TRBJ2-3; D remains unclear. The V end lost 0 bases, the J end lost 4 bases, and 15 bases lay between the germline ends. Germline V lookup: CDR1 SGHRS, CDR2 YFSETQ. The CDR3 has 16 amino acids. The CDR3, as DNA: TGCGCCAGCAGCTTGGTTCCGCGCCCGGTTTCAGATACGCAGTATTTT. This encodes CASSLVPRPVSDTQYF.